This T cell receptor beta chain was recorded in a study of shared clonotypes between healthy human individuals (dated by TCRdb to 2019 to 2021). In terms of the full investigation: The cohort comprised a couple of women and three men aged 18 to 49 years. For each donor, CD4 naive and CD4 memory were each run on three plates, CD8 naive on two plates, and CD8 memory on one plate. To estimate repertoire size and how much clonotypes are shared between individuals, the study performed deep sequencing of blood TCR repertoires from roughly five healthy adults. Different laboratories and diverse techniques were used to prepare libraries and sequence TCR repertoires, to increase sequencing depth and limit assay-specific biases. Leukapheresis yielded between about 0.94 and 9 billion PBMCs per donor.

The donors were healthy, HIV-negative adults who had no recently reported acute infections or vaccinations. All donors were Caucasian adults living in Nashville, Tennessee, USA. CD4+ T cells were enriched through magnetic negative selection, after which naive cells were positively selected on CD45RA and the remaining negative fraction served as the memory subset. Blood was collected by leukapheresis, and PBMCs were isolated by Ficoll-Histopaque density gradient centrifugation and then cryopreserved in liquid nitrogen vapor phase. Analytical flow cytometry was used to check the purity and quantity of every magnetically sorted T cell population. From each sorted fraction, genomic DNA was isolated and quantified by UV absorbance on a Nanodrop 2000c. Concerning this clone: Its binding antigen is unknown. The sample holds no much larger clone one base away, and base qualities are not on file.

Using the deep immunoSEQ assay, TCR CDR3 regions were amplified from genomic DNA by multiplex PCR. Extracted genomic DNA from each cell subset was spread evenly across all wells of several immunoSEQ 96-well plates, with each plate serving as a replicate. For sorted subsets, each replicate PCR was loaded with 150 to 250 ng genomic DNA, equivalent to some 27,000 T cell genomes. The purified libraries were quantified using a Qubit 3.0 fluorometer, sized with a Bioanalyzer 2100, and then quantified again using the KAPA Library Quantification kit. Every immunoSEQ 96-well plate was sequenced on a separate single-read 150-cycle Illumina NextSeq 550 flow cell. The paper's data handling went like this. Because the immunoSEQ output included only junctional sequences and no quality scores, the filtering could not be the same as the filtering used for full-length reads. To assign V/J genes and CDR3, sequences were annotated using PyIR, a Python wrapper for IgBLAST v1.9, with IMGT germline references. Reads with weak V/J assignments (E-value above 1e-6), missing CDR3, stop codons, out-of-frame junctions, or ambiguous translated residues were removed. V3J clonotypes were defined by identical inferred V gene, J gene, and CDR3 amino acid sequence. The percentage overlap between two repertoires was calculated by dividing the number of shared unique clonotypes by the size of the smaller repertoire. RTK rarefaction, the Chao1 estimator, and Recon v2.1 estimates of unobserved clonotypes were used to assess repertoire richness. For all TCRbeta clonotypes obtained by the gDNA method from several donors, generation probabilities were computed with OLGA. TCRdb took over this immuneACCESS table, retaining in-frame rearrangements with V and J assigned. Such tables are incomplete; in checked studies, under half of the missing clones stem from an unresolved V gene, and the remainder is unexplained. V, J and clone size reflect that table, while D and trimming were determined from the DNA. This sample lists some 2,000,000 clones; roughly 94% were detected once. The ten largest clones add up to approximately 0.13% of the sample.

V ends up 6 bases short and J 6 bases short, with an unmatched junction base count of 8. The CDR3 contains 14 residues, cysteine and phenylalanine counted. Kept here is only the CDR3 DNA, which spans 42 bases and is read in frame from base 1. CDR1 MDHEN and CDR2 SYDVKM are derived from the germline V gene. What the work shows at the level of the full study, not this receptor alone: Larger estimated clonotype richness was generally found for naive subsets than for memory subsets. Only blood was sampled, and tissue TCR repertoires likely differ from those in blood. The small number of donors limited the genetic and exposure-history diversity represented. Incomplete sequencing was indicated by rarefaction of sorted-subset datasets, despite the large sequencing depth. Based on pairwise subsampling, the degree of clonotype sharing among donors was expected to be affected by sequencing depth. Clonotypes shared by all four sorted-subset donors showed higher generation probabilities than non-shared clonotypes. Across four donors, approximately 5% of naive CD4, 3% to 3.5% of naive CD8, roughly 2.2% of memory CD4, and 0.4% to 0.45% of memory CD8 clonotypes were shared.

The sequence derives from a man between 18 and 35 years old in good health. Here the chain combines TRBV28 and TRBJ2-7; 10 bases in the junction line up with TRBD2. Material for sequencing was naive CD4+ T cells sorted from blood. The cell subset or site tag for this specimen amounts to: CD45RA+ positively selected. The CDR3 region reads CASRTAGGNGEQYF. The base sequence is TGTGCCAGCAGAACAGCGGGGGGGAATGGCGAGCAGTACTTC.